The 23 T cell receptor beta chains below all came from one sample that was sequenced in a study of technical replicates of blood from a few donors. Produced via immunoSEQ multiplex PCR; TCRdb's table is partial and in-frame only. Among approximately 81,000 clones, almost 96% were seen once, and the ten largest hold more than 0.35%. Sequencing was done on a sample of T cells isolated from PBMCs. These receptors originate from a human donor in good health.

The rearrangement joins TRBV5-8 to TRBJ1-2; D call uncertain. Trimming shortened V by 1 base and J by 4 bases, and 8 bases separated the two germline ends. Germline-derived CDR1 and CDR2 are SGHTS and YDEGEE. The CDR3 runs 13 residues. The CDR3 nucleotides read TGTGCCAGCAGCTTGTATACTGGCTATGGCTACACCTTC. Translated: CASSLYTGYGYTF.

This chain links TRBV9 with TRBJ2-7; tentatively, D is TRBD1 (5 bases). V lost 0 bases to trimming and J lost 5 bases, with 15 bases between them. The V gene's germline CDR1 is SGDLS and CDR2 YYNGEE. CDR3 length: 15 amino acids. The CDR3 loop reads CASSVGEGAANEQYF. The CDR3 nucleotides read TGTGCCAGCAGCGTAGGGGAAGGGGCGGCCAACGAGCAGTACTTC.

The CDR3 DNA reads as TGTGCCAGTAGTCTATCCCTCCCCTCTGGGGCCAACGTCCTGACTTTC. It is translated as CASSLSLPSGANVLTF. This chain links TRBV19 with TRBJ2-6; D gene uncertain. The germline V and J ends were trimmed by 5 bases and 0 bases, with 11 bases remaining between them. Germline CDR1 is LNHDA and CDR2 is SQIVND (reference sequence). There are 16 residues in the CDR3.

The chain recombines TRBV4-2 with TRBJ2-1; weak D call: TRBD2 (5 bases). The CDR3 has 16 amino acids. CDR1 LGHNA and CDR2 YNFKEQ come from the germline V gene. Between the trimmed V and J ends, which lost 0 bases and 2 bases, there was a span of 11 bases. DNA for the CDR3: TGTGCCAGCAGCCAAGAGGGAGCGGCACCCTACAATGAGCAGTTCTTC. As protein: CASSQEGAAPYNEQFF.

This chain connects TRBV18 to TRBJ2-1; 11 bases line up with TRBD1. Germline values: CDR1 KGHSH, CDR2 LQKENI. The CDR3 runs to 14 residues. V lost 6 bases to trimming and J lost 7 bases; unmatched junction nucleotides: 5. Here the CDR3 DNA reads TGTGCCAGCTCCGGGACAGGGGGTCGGAATGAGCAGTTCTTC. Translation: CASSGTGGRNEQFF. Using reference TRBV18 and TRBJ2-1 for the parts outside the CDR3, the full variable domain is NAGVMQNPRHLVRRRGQEARLRCSPMKGHSHVYWYRQLPEEGLKFMVYLQKENIIDESGMPKERFSAEFPKEGPSILRIQQVVRGDSAAYFCASSGTGGRNEQFFGPGTRLTVL.

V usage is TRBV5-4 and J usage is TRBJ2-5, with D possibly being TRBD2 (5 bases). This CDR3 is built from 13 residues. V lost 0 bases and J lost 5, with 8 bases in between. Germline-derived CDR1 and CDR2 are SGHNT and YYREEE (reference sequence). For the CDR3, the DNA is TGTGCCAGCAGCTTGGGACTATTTGAGACCCAGTACTTC. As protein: CASSLGLFETQYF.

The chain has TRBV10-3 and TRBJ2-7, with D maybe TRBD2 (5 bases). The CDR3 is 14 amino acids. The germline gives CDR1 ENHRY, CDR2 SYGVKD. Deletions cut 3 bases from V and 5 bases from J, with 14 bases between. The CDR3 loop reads CAISDAGLAHEQYF. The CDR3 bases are TGTGCCATCAGTGACGCGGGCTTAGCCCACGAGCAGTACTTC.

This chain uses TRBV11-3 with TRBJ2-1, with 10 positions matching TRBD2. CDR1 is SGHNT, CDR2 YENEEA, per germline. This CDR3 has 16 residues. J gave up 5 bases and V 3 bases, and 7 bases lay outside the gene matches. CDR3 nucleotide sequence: TGTGCCAGCAGCTTCTCCGGGACTAGCGCCAACAATGAGCAGTTCTTC. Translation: CASSFSGTSANNEQFF.

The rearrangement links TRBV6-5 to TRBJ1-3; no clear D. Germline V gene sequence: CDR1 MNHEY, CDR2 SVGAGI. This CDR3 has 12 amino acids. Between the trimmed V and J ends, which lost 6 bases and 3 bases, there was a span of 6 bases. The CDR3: CASREGGNTIYF. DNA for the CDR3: TGTGCCAGCAGGGAGGGTGGAAACACCATATATTTT.

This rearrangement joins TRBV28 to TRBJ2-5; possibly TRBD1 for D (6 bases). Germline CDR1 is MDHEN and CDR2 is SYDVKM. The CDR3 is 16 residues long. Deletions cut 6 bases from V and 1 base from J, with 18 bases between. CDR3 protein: CASSSFQTGAQETQYF. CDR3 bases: TGTGCCAGCAGCTCGTTCCAGACAGGAGCCCAAGAGACCCAGTACTTC.

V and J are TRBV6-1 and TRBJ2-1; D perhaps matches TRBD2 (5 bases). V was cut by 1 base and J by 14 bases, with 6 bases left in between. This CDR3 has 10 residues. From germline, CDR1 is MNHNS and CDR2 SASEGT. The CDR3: CASSEEEEFF. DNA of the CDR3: TGTGCCAGCAGTGAAGAGGAGGAGTTCTTC.

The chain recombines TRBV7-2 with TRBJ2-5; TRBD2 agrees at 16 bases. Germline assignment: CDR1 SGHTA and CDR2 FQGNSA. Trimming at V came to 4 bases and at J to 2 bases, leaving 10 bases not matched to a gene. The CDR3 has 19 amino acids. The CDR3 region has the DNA TGTGCCAGCAGCTGGACCGGGACTAGCGGGAGGGCCAGGCAAGAGACCCAGTACTTC. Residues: CASSWTGTSGRARQETQYF. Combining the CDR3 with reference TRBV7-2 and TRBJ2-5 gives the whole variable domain GAGVSQSPSNKVTEKGKDVELRCDPISGHTALYWYRQSLGQGLEFLIYFQGNSAPDKSGLPSDRFSAERTGGSVSTLTIQRTQQEDSAVYLCASSWTGTSGRARQETQYFGPGTRLLVL.

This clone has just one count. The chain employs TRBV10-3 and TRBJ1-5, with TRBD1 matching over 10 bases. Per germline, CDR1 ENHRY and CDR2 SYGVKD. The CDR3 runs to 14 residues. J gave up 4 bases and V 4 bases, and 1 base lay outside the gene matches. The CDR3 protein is CAISGTGGNQPQHF. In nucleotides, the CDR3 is TGTGCCATCAGTGGGACAGGGGGGAATCAGCCCCAGCATTTT.

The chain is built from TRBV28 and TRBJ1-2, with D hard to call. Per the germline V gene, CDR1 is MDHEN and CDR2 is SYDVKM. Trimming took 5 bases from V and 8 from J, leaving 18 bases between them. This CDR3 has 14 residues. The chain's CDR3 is CASSLPDRGGGYTF. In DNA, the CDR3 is TGTGCCAGCAGTCTCCCGGACCGGGGAGGAGGCTACACCTTC.

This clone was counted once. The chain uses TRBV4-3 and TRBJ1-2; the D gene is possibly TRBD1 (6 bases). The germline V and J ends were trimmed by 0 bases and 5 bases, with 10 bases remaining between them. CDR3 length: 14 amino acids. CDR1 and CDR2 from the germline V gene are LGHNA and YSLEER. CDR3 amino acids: CASSQDWTAYGYTF. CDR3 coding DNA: TGCGCCAGCAGCCAAGATTGGACAGCTTATGGCTACACCTTC.

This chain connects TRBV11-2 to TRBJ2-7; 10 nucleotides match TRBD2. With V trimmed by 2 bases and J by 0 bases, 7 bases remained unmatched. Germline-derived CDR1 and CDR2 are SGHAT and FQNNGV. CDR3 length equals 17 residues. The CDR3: CASSLLTSGFYSYEQYF. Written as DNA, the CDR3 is TGTGCCAGCAGCTTACTGACTAGCGGGTTTTACTCCTACGAGCAGTACTTC.

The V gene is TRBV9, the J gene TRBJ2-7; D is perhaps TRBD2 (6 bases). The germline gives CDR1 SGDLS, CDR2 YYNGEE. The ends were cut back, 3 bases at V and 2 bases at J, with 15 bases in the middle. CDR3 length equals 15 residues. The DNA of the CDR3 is TGTGCCAGCAGCGCGTCGTCCGGGGGAGCCTACGAGCAGTACTTC. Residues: CASSASSGGAYEQYF.

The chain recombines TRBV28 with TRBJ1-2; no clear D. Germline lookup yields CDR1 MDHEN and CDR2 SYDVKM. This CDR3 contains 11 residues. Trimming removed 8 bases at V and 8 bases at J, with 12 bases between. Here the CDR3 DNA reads TGTGCCAGCCTCCAACAAATGGGCTACACCTTC. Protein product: CASLQQMGYTF.

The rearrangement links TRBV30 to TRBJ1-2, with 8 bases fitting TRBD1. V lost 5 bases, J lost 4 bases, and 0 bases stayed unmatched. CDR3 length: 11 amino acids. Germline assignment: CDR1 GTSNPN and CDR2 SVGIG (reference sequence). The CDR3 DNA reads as TGTGCCTGGGGACAGGGCTATGGCTACACCTTC. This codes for CAWGQGYGYTF.

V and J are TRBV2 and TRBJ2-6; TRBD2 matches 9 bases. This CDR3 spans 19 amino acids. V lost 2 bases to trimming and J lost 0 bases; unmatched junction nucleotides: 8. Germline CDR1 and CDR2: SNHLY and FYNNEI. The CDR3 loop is CASSEFGLAGNSGANVLTF. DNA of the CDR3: TGTGCCAGCAGTGAATTTGGCCTAGCGGGAAACTCTGGGGCCAACGTCCTGACTTTC. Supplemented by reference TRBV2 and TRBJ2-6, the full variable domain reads EPEVTQTPSHQVTQMGQEVILRCVPISNHLYFYWYRQILGQKVEFLVSFYNNEISEKSEIFDDQFSVERPDGSNFTLKIRSTKLEDSAMYFCASSEFGLAGNSGANVLTFGAGSRLTVL.

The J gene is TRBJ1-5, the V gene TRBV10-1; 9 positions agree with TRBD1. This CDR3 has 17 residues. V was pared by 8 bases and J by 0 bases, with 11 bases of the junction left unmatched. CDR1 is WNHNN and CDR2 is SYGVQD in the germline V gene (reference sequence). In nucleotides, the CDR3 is TGCGCCAGCGACGGACAGGGGATGAGGTATAGCAATCAGCCCCAGCATTTT. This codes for CASDGQGMRYSNQPQHF.

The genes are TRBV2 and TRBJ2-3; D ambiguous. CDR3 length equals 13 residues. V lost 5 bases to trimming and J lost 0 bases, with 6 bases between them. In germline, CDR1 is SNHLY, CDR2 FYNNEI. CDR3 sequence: CASSLTSTDTQYF. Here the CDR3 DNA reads TGTGCCAGCAGTCTTACTAGCACAGATACGCAGTATTTT.

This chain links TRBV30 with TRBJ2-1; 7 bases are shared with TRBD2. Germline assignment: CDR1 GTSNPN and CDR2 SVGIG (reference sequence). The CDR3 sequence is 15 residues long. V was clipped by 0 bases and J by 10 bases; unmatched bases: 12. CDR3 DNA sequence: TGTGCCTGGAGTGTATGGCTAGCCGGCGGGGGAGAGCAGTTCTTC. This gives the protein CAWSVWLAGGGEQFF.